The clone carrying this T cell receptor (beta chain) was seen more than once but under ten times. Its target is not known. This record belongs to a study of T cell repertoires in cytomegalovirus infection. Study information: Shared public TCR beta signatures pointed to both CMV infection and a matching HLA type.

The CDR3 loop spans 13 amino acids. The germline CDR1 and CDR2 sequences are MDHEN and SYDVKM. Trimming at V came to 8 bases and at J to 7 bases, leaving 4 bases not matched to a gene. From the reads, TCRdb called clonotypes with MiXCR, one entry per CDR3 protein. The data hold more than 400,000 distinct CDR3 sequences, with less than 30% observed a single time. Points from the study as a whole: Summed frequency of public TCR beta families distinguished CMV carriers with the relevant HLA. The ex vivo response showed dominance by HLA-C-restricted CMV-specific TCR beta clonotypes.

The sample consisted of PBMCs. The source is a human donor in good health (CMV status not recorded). Some clones in this sample may be carry-over from other donors' samples. This chain uses TRBV28 with TRBJ2-1; 11 bases are shared with TRBD2. The chain's CDR3 is CASWASGGNEQFF. CDR3 bases: TGTGCCAGCTGGGCTAGCGGGGGGAATGAGCAGTTCTTC.